This TCR beta chain was sequenced during a study of blood T cell repertoires in COVID-19. Membership in each cohort depended on participant-reported clinical history. The CDR3 is made up of 13 amino acids. CDR1 is MNHEY, CDR2 SVGAGI, per germline. J lost 4 bases, V lost 10 bases, and 10 bases had no gene match. Generated by immunoSEQ multiplex PCR, the TCRdb table keeps only in-frame clones and is missing some. The sample gives approximately 250,000 clones, about 87% of which show up once; roughly 2.5% is in the top ten. The rearrangement joins TRBV6-5 to TRBJ2-7; 7 positions match TRBD2. The receptor was derived from a woman aged 40 to 49 with acute COVID-19. Material for sequencing was PBMCs or T cells enriched from blood (not recorded which). This CDR3 is CATLNLAVYEQYF. The CDR3 DNA sequence: TGTGCCACCCTCAACCTAGCGGTTTACGAGCAGTACTTC.